This record covers a single TCR beta chain. These data are taken from a study of blood T cell repertoires in COVID-19. On the study more broadly: Acute and convalescent COVID-19 samples came from the United States, Italy and Spain. T cells, B-cell-depleted T cells, or PBMCs provided the cDNA or gDNA that served as material.

CDR3 length: 14 amino acids. Germline V gene data show CDR1 as LGHNA and CDR2 as YNFKEQ. Trimming left V 0 bases short and J 3 bases short, with 8 bases between. In the original analysis: Reference gene primer amplification yielded estimated nucleated cell counts. TCRdb's copy holds only in-frame clones and misses some; the assay was immunoSEQ multiplex PCR. That table gives V, J and clone size, and the DNA gave D and trimming. Of some 200,000 clones detected, over 70% appear once; the ten largest clones hold less than 7%. V usage is TRBV4-2 and J usage is TRBJ1-2; D is ambiguous. This receptor was identified in a woman in her seventies with acute or convalescent COVID-19. Sequencing was carried out using peripheral blood. CDR3 in amino acids: CASSQEVGDYGYTF. The DNA for the CDR3 is TGTGCCAGCAGCCAAGAGGTCGGGGACTATGGCTACACCTTC.